These 22 T cell receptor beta chains were all obtained from the same sample, sequenced in a study of cytomegalovirus exposure and HLA in healthy donors. 60 Vbeta and 13 Jbeta primers were used in PCR. This table comes from immunoSEQ multiplex PCR, and its TCRdb copy is limited to in-frame clones, with some not included. The sample consists of approximately 180,000 clones, about 80% of them appearing once. Sequencing was done on a sample of PBMCs. The receptors derive from a man in his forties in good health and CMV-seropositive.

A single count supports this clone. V gene TRBV19 combines with J gene TRBJ2-7; 8 bases map to TRBD2. The CDR3 contains 14 residues. Germline CDR1 is LNHDA and CDR2 is SQIVND (reference sequence). J gave up 0 bases and V 6 bases, and 4 bases lay outside the gene matches. The CDR3 DNA reads as TGTGCCAGTAGGCGGGGGGCCGGCTCCTACGAGCAGTACTTC. This translates into CASRRGAGSYEQYF.

The chain links TRBV19 to TRBJ2-5, with 9 bases fitting TRBD1. TRBJ2-7 explains the end of the DNA better; the J call may be wrong. The CDR3 runs 13 residues. Germline V gives CDR1 LNHDA, CDR2 SQIVND (reference sequence). CDR3 residues: CASSIDRGFEQYF. The CDR3 nucleotides are TGTGCCAGTAGTATCGACAGGGGGTTCGAGCAGTACTTC.

V is TRBV7-9 and J is TRBJ1-3, with D unresolved. The germline V gene has CDR1 SEHNR and CDR2 FQNEAQ (reference sequence). V dropped 5 bases and J dropped 4 bases, with 6 bases sitting between them. The CDR3 sequence is 12 residues long. The CDR3 coding sequence is TGTGCCAGCAGCCCTCAGGGAAACACCATATATTTT. It translates to CASSPQGNTIYF.

The genes are TRBV2 and TRBJ1-5, with 7 bases identical to TRBD1. The CDR3 extends over 14 amino acids. The V gene's germline CDR1 is SNHLY and CDR2 FYNNEI. Trimming removed 6 bases from V and 5 bases from J; junction bases left unmatched: 7. Here the CDR3 reads CASRQEGGDQPQHF. CDR3 coding DNA: TGTGCCAGCAGGCAGGAAGGGGGCGATCAGCCCCAGCATTTT.

The V gene is TRBV6-5, the J gene TRBJ2-7; no clear D. Per germline, CDR1 MNHEY and CDR2 SVGAGI. Trimming removed 6 bases at V and 0 bases at J, with 12 bases between. This CDR3 contains 14 residues. The CDR3 DNA reads as TGTGCCAGCAGATTGAGCGCTAGCTCCTACGAGCAGTACTTC. Its protein is CASRLSASSYEQYF.

This clone was counted once. The genes are TRBV5-1 and TRBJ2-1, with D possibly TRBD2 on 6 matching bases. Germline V gene data show CDR1 as SGHRS and CDR2 as YFSETQ. The CDR3 has 15 residues. With 6 bases removed from V and 3 bases from J, the gap between germline ends came to 16 bases. In DNA form, the CDR3 reads TGCGCCAGCACCCAACCAGAAGCGGGCTACAATGAGCAGTTCTTC. Protein sequence: CASTQPEAGYNEQFF.

The chain carries TRBV19 and TRBJ1-5; a possible D gene is TRBD1 (6 bases). CDR3 size: 13 residues. V gave up 4 bases and J gave up 7 bases, with 11 bases separating them. Germline V gives CDR1 LNHDA, CDR2 SQIVND (reference sequence). The CDR3 DNA is TGTGCCAGTAGTACAAACAGGGACCAGCCCCAGCATTTT. Translation: CASSTNRDQPQHF.

The chain has TRBV10-3 and TRBJ2-6, with unresolved D. CDR3 size: 14 residues. Germline loops: CDR1 ENHRY, CDR2 SYGVKD. With 3 bases removed from V and 2 bases from J, the gap between germline ends came to 5 bases. CDR3 residues: CAISDSTGANVLTF. The CDR3 DNA is TGTGCCATCAGTGACAGTACTGGGGCCAACGTCCTGACTTTC.

The rearrangement joins TRBV7-9 to TRBJ2-1, with D tentatively TRBD2 (5 bases). The length of the CDR3 is 14 residues. The germline gives CDR1 SEHNR, CDR2 FQNEAQ (reference sequence). Trimming left V 7 bases short and J 2 bases short, with 12 bases between. The CDR3 nucleotides read TGTGCCAGCACCCCCGGGGTCACCTACAATGAGCAGTTCTTC. Amino acids: CASTPGVTYNEQFF.

This chain uses TRBV6-6 with TRBJ2-5; 15 bases map to TRBD2. Germline CDR1 and CDR2: MNHNY and SVGAGI (reference sequence). CDR3 length: 16 amino acids. The J segment lost 5 bases and the V segment lost 1 base, leaving 2 bases of the junction unmatched. CDR3 amino acids: CASSYWTSGRGETQYF. DNA for the CDR3: TGTGCCAGCAGTTACTGGACTAGCGGGAGGGGTGAGACCCAGTACTTC.

This chain joins TRBV2 and TRBJ2-5; 12 bases are a match to TRBD2. Germline CDR1 is SNHLY and CDR2 is FYNNEI. V lost 7 bases, J lost 5 bases, and 11 bases stayed unmatched. The CDR3 runs to 16 residues. This CDR3 is CASTPRTGTSGETQYF. The DNA of the CDR3 is TGTGCCAGCACCCCGAGAACCGGGACTAGCGGGGAGACCCAGTACTTC.

The chain links TRBV6-5 to TRBJ2-5, with a tentative D call TRBD1 (6 bases). The CDR3 covers 15 residues. Germline lookup yields CDR1 MNHEY and CDR2 SVGAGI. V gave up 7 bases and J gave up 3 bases, with 18 bases separating them. CDR3 DNA: TGTGCCAGCATGCGCACATGGGGGCGGGAAGAGACCCAGTACTTC. Its translation: CASMRTWGREETQYF.

The V call is TRBV28, the J call TRBJ1-4; possibly TRBD1 for D (5 bases). CDR3 length equals 13 residues. From germline, CDR1 is MDHEN and CDR2 SYDVKM. With 7 bases removed from V and 6 bases from J, the gap between germline ends came to 12 bases. CDR3 amino acids: CASTLAGYEKLFF. In DNA, the CDR3 is TGTGCCAGCACCTTAGCAGGGTATGAAAAACTGTTTTTT.

Only a few counts were recorded for this clone. The chain is built from TRBV10-1 and TRBJ1-1; no firm D call. The CDR3 is 13 amino acids. Germline V gene sequence: CDR1 WNHNN, CDR2 SYGVQD (reference sequence). V was clipped by 4 bases and J by 3 bases, with 9 bases between them. CDR3 residues: CASSAGVYTEAFF. CDR3 nucleotides: TGCGCCAGCAGTGCCGGGGTTTACACTGAAGCTTTCTTT.

J is TRBJ2-5 and V is TRBV5-1; D call uncertain. V gave up 0 bases and J gave up 4 bases, with 19 bases separating them. Germline V gene data show CDR1 as SGHRS and CDR2 as YFSETQ. The CDR3 is 17 amino acids. The CDR3 protein is CASSLVPGSPPGETQYF. The CDR3 DNA is TGCGCCAGCAGCTTGGTGCCGGGTTCCCCTCCCGGAGAGACCCAGTACTTC.

The chain couples TRBV5-4 to TRBJ1-2, with TRBD1 matching 9 bases. With V trimmed by 4 bases and J by 5 bases, 3 bases remained unmatched. Germline V CDR1 and CDR2: SGHNT, YYREEE (reference sequence). The CDR3 covers 13 residues. The CDR3 DNA reads TGTGCCAGCAGCCCGGACAGGGGTTATGGCTACACCTTC. This encodes CASSPDRGYGYTF. The full variable domain, with the rest looked up from reference TRBV5-4 and TRBJ1-2, is ETGVTQSPTHLIKTRGQQVTLRCSSQSGHNTVSWYQQALGQGPQFIFQYYREEENGRGNFPPRFSGLQFPNYSSELNVNALELDDSALYLCASSPDRGYGYTFGSGTRLTVV.

The chain links TRBV19 to TRBJ1-1; D gene uncertain. Germline CDR1 is LNHDA and CDR2 is SQIVND (reference sequence). This CDR3 comprises 14 residues. Trimming stripped 3 bases from V and 4 bases from J, with 12 bases between. CDR3 DNA sequence: TGTGCCAGTAGTATTTCCCTAGCGAGCACTGAAGCTTTCTTT. Translation gives CASSISLASTEAFF. Full variable domain (outside the CDR3, taken from reference TRBV19 and TRBJ1-1): DGGITQSPKYLFRKEGQNVTLSCEQNLNHDAMYWYRQDPGQGLRLIYYSQIVNDFQKGDIAEGYSVSREKKESFPLTVTSAQKNPTAFYLCASSISLASTEAFFGQGTRLTVV.

The CDR3: CASSGAAPGGKYF. As DNA, the CDR3 is TGCGCCAGCAGTGGAGCAGCCCCGGGTGGCAAATACTTC. The chain is built from TRBV5-1 and TRBJ2-5; no reliable D call. Germline V gives CDR1 SGHRS, CDR2 YFSETQ. CDR3 size: 13 residues. V lost 5 bases to trimming and J lost 14 bases, with 22 bases between them.

A few counts support this clone. The chain recombines TRBV28 with TRBJ2-5, with 9 nucleotides matching TRBD2. Trimming removed 2 bases from V and 5 bases from J; junction bases left unmatched: 12. The CDR3 runs 17 residues. From germline, CDR1 is MDHEN and CDR2 SYDVKM. Here the CDR3 reads CASSLPFGREGRETQYF. As DNA, the CDR3 is TGTGCCAGCAGTTTACCGTTCGGGCGGGAGGGCCGGGAGACCCAGTACTTC.

This chain links TRBV11-2 with TRBJ2-7; 9 bases fit TRBD1. This CDR3 has 15 residues. V lost 5 bases to trimming and J lost 1 base; unmatched junction nucleotides: 6. CDR1 is SGHAT and CDR2 is FQNNGV in the germline V gene. CDR3: CASSPGQGFSYEQYF. CDR3 nucleotides: TGTGCCAGCAGCCCGGGACAGGGTTTTTCCTACGAGCAGTACTTC.

This sequence joins TRBV7-3 and TRBJ2-3; tentatively, D is TRBD2 (6 bases). Germline CDR1 and CDR2: SGHTA and FQGTGA. This CDR3 spans 15 amino acids. Trimming pared 5 bases from V and 4 bases from J, leaving 16 bases between. The CDR3 DNA follows: TGTGCCAGCAGCCCTTATGTCGCGGGACCAGATACGCAGTATTTT. Protein product: CASSPYVAGPDTQYF.

This clone was counted a single time. V usage is TRBV27 and J usage is TRBJ2-7, with 12 bases lining up with TRBD2. Germline V lookup: CDR1 MNHEY, CDR2 SMNVEV (reference sequence). The CDR3 runs 15 residues. Trimming took 5 bases from V and 3 from J; bases not matched to a gene: 5. This CDR3 reads CASSPTSGGFYEQYF. The CDR3 DNA sequence: TGTGCCAGCAGTCCCACTAGCGGGGGGTTCTACGAGCAGTACTTC.